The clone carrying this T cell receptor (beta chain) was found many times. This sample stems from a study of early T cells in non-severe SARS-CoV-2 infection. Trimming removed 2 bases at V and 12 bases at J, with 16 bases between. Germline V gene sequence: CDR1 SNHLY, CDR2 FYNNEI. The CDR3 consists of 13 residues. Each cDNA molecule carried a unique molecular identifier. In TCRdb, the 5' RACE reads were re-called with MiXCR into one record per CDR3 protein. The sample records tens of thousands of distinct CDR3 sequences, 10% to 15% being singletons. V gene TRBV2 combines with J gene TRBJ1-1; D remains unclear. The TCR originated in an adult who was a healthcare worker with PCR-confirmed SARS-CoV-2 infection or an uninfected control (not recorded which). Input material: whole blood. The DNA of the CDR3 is TGTGCCAGCAGTGAACGTGGACCGATCGGGTCTTTCTTT. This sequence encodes CASSERGPIGSFF.